Ten or more counts support the clone carrying this T cell receptor (beta chain). Primed by a sample-barcoded 5' primer and a J-beta primer mix, a second PCR proceeded for 7 to 11 cycles. TCRdb reanalysed the 5' RACE reads using MiXCR and keeps one entry per CDR3 protein. Among hundreds of thousands of distinct CDR3 sequences listed, about 34% were seen once. The sample belongs to a study of blood T cells in healthy people across ages. Trimming took off 2 bases at V and 3 bases at J, with 8 bases between the two ends. The CDR3 loop spans 13 amino acids. Germline V gene data show CDR1 as SGHRS and CDR2 as YFSETQ.

Sequencing was carried out using blood. This chain joins TRBV5-1 and TRBJ2-5; tentative D call: TRBD2 (5 bases). The TCR originated in a woman of 80 years or more in good health. CDR3 residues: CASSLYGEETQYF. DNA for the CDR3: TGCGCCAGCAGCTTATACGGGGAAGAGACCCAGTACTTC. Full variable domain (remainder filled in from reference TRBV5-1 and TRBJ2-5): KAGVTQTPRYLIKTRGQQVTLSCSPISGHRSVSWYQQTPGQGLQFLFEYFSETQRNKGNFPGRFSGRQFSNSRSEMNVSTLELGDSALYLCASSLYGEETQYFGPGTRLLVL.